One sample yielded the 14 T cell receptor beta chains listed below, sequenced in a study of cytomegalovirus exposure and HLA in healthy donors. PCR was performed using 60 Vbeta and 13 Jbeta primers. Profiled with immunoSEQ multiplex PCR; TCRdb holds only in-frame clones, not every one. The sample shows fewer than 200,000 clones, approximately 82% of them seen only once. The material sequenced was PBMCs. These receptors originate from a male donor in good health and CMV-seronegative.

CDR3 residues: CASSMGQGRPPYYGYTF. The CDR3, as DNA: TGTGCCAGTAGTATGGGACAGGGTCGGCCCCCCTATTATGGCTACACCTTC. This chain uses TRBV19 with TRBJ1-2; 9 positions match TRBD1. Germline lookup yields CDR1 LNHDA and CDR2 SQIVND (reference sequence). J gave up 5 bases and V 3 bases, and 13 bases lay outside the gene matches. This CDR3 region has 17 residues.

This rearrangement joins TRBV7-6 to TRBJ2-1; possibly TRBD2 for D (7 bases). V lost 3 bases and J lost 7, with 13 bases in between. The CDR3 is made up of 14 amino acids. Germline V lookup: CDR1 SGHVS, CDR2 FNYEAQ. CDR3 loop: CASSFRGARNEQFF. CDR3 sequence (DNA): TGTGCCAGCAGCTTCCGGGGGGCCCGGAATGAGCAGTTCTTC.

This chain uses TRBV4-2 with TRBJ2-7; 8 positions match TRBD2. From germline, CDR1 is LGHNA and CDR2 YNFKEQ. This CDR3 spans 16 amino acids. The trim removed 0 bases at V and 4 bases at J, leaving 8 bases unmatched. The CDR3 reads CASSQEPPGGHYEQYF. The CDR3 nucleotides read TGTGCCAGCAGCCAAGAGCCTCCGGGGGGGCATTACGAGCAGTACTTC.

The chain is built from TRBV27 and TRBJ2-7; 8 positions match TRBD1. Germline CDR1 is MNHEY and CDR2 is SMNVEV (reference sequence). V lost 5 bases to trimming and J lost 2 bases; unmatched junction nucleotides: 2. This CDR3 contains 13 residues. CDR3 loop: CASSRTGTYEQYF. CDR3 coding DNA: TGTGCCAGCAGTAGGACAGGGACCTACGAGCAGTACTTC.

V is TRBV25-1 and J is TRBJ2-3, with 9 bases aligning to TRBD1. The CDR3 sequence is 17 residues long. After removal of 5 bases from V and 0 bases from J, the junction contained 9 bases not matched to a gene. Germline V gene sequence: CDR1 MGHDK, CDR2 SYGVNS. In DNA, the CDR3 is TGTGCCAGCAGTCGAGGCTCCGGGACAGGGAGCACAGATACGCAGTATTTT. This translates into CASSRGSGTGSTDTQYF.

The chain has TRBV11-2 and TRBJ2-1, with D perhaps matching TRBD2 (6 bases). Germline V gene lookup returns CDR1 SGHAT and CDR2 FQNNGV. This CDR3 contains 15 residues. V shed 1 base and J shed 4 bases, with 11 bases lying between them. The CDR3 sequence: CASSLGGGLYNEQFF. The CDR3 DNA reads TGTGCCAGCAGCTTAGGAGGAGGGTTGTACAATGAGCAGTTCTTC.

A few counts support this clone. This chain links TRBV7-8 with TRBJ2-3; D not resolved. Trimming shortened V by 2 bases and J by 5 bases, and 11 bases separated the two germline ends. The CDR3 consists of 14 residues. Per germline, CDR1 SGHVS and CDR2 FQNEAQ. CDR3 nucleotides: TGTGCCAGCAGCTTAACGCTAGTTCTAGATACGCAGTATTTT. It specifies CASSLTLVLDTQYF.

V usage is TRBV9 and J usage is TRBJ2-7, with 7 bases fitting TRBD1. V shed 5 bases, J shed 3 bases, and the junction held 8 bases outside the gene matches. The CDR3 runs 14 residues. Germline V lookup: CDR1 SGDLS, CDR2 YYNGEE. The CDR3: CASSPGTAYYEQYF. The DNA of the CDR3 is TGTGCCAGCAGTCCCGGGACAGCGTACTACGAGCAGTACTTC.

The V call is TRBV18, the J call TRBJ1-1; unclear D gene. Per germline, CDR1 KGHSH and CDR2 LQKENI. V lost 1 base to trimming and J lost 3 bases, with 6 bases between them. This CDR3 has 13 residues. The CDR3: CASSPLGDTEAFF. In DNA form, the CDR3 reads TGTGCCAGCTCACCACTCGGAGACACTGAAGCTTTCTTT.

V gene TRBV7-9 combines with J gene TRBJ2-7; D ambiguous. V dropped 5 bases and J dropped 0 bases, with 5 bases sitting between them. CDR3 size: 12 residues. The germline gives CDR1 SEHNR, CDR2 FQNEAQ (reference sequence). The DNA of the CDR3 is TGTGCCAGCAGCGGTAGCTCCTACGAGCAGTACTTC. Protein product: CASSGSSYEQYF.

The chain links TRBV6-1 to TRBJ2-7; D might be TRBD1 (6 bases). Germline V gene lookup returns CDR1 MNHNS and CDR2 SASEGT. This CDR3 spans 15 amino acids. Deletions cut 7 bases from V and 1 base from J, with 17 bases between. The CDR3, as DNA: TGTGCCAGCATTCTGATGACAGGCTTATCCTACGAGCAGTACTTC. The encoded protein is CASILMTGLSYEQYF.

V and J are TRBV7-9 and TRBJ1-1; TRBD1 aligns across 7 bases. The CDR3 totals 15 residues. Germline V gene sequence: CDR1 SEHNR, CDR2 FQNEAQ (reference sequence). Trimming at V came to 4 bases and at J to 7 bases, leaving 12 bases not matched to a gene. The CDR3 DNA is TGTGCCAGCAGCTCCTGGGGGACAGCGGATTTTGAAGCTTTCTTT. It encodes CASSSWGTADFEAFF.

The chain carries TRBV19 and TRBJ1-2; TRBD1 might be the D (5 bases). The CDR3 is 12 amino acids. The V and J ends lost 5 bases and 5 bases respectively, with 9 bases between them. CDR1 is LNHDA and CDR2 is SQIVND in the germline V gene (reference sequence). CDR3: CASSPGGYGYTF. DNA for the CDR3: TGTGCCAGTAGTCCCGGGGGTTATGGCTACACCTTC. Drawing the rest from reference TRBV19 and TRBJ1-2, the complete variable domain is DGGITQSPKYLFRKEGQNVTLSCEQNLNHDAMYWYRQDPGQGLRLIYYSQIVNDFQKGDIAEGYSVSREKKESFPLTVTSAQKNPTAFYLCASSPGGYGYTFGSGTRLTVV.

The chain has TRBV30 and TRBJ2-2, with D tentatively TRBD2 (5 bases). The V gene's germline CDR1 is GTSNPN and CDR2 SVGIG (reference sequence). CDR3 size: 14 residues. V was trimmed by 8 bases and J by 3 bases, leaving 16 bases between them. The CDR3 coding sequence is TGTGCCCGGGGATGGCCTCACCACACCGGGGAGCTGTTTTTT. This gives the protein CARGWPHHTGELFF.